The 25 T cell receptor beta chains reported below all come from one sample, sequenced in a study of T cell changes during pregnancy in multiple sclerosis. Some clones are missing from TCRdb's copy, which holds only in-frame ones; the method was immunoSEQ multiplex PCR. The profile covers about 60,000 clones, with 80% to 95% appearing a single time and approximately 2.3% taken by the ten largest. Sequences were derived from peripheral blood, sampled in the first trimester of pregnancy. These receptors came from a female donor with multiple sclerosis, enrolled in a pregnancy study.

V and J are TRBV10-1 and TRBJ1-1; D is unresolved. This CDR3 spans 14 amino acids. V was trimmed by 0 bases and J by 3 bases, leaving 8 bases between them. The germline CDR1 and CDR2 sequences are WNHNN and SYGVQD (reference sequence). The CDR3 bases are TGCGCCAGCAGTGAGTCCGGGGAGGACACTGAAGCTTTCTTT. This encodes CASSESGEDTEAFF.

The V gene is TRBV5-1, the J gene TRBJ2-7, with TRBD1 matching over 9 bases. V lost 0 bases, J lost 3 bases, and 1 base stayed unmatched. The CDR3 is 14 residues long. From germline, CDR1 is SGHRS and CDR2 YFSETQ. CDR3 sequence: CASSLEGQGYEQYF. The CDR3 nucleotides are TGCGCCAGCAGCTTGGAGGGACAGGGCTACGAGCAGTACTTC.

The gene calls are TRBV7-2 and TRBJ2-7; 8 bases fit TRBD2. The germline gives CDR1 SGHTA, CDR2 FQGNSA. The CDR3 contains 14 residues. Trimming removed 6 bases from V and 5 bases from J; junction bases left unmatched: 9. The CDR3 reads CASSSGTRSNEQYF. For the CDR3, the DNA is TGTGCCAGCAGTTCCGGGACTAGGTCCAACGAGCAGTACTTC.

The J gene is TRBJ2-7, the V gene TRBV7-2; TRBD2 is a possible D gene (6 bases). This CDR3 is 14 amino acids long. Per the germline V gene, CDR1 is SGHTA and CDR2 is FQGNSA. V was trimmed by 5 bases and J by 5 bases, leaving 16 bases between them. This CDR3 is CASSQRLGVNEQYF. The CDR3 DNA is TGTGCCAGCAGCCAACGACTAGGCGTGAACGAGCAGTACTTC.

This clone was counted a single time. The CDR3 region is CASSLGVLAGEQFF. The CDR3 region has the DNA TGTGCCAGCAGCTTAGGCGTACTAGCGGGTGAGCAGTTCTTC. The genes are TRBV7-2 and TRBJ2-1; 9 bases line up with TRBD2. The germline V gene has CDR1 SGHTA and CDR2 FQGNSA. Unmatched junction bases numbered 4, after V lost 1 base and J lost 9 bases. CDR3 length: 14 amino acids.

The J gene is TRBJ2-2, the V gene TRBV6-4, with unresolved D. Trimming stripped 4 bases from V and 0 bases from J, with 3 bases between. This CDR3 is 13 amino acids long. Germline V gene sequence: CDR1 MRHNA, CDR2 SNTAGT. The CDR3 is CASSASNTGELFF. CDR3 nucleotide sequence: TGTGCCAGCAGTGCCTCGAACACCGGGGAGCTGTTTTTT.

The V call is TRBV5-4, the J call TRBJ2-4, with a tentative D call TRBD1 (7 bases). The CDR3 contains 17 residues. Trimming cost V 0 bases and J 1 base, with 14 bases left between them. CDR1 is SGHNT, CDR2 YYREEE, per germline (reference sequence). This CDR3 reads CASSLDWRGQAKNIQYF. CDR3 sequence (DNA): TGTGCCAGCAGCTTGGATTGGAGGGGGCAGGCCAAAAACATTCAGTACTTC.

The chain is built from TRBV19 and TRBJ1-1; 7 bases agree with TRBD1. The length of the CDR3 is 13 residues. In germline, CDR1 is LNHDA, CDR2 SQIVND (reference sequence). V dropped 5 bases and J dropped 2; count of bases not matched to a gene: 2. The chain's CDR3 is CASSRDSNTEAFF. The DNA of the CDR3 is TGTGCCAGTAGTCGGGACAGCAACACTGAAGCTTTCTTT.

The genes are TRBV6-5 and TRBJ2-7, with TRBD1 matching over 9 bases. Germline-derived CDR1 and CDR2 are MNHEY and SVGAGI. The trim removed 6 bases at V and 4 bases at J, leaving 7 bases unmatched. The CDR3 extends over 14 amino acids. CDR3 DNA sequence: TGTGCCAGCAGCCGATCCGGGACAGGGTACGAGCAGTACTTC. Amino acids: CASSRSGTGYEQYF.

This chain joins TRBV28 and TRBJ1-1; possible D gene TRBD1, 5 bases. CDR3 size: 19 residues. Germline CDR1 and CDR2: MDHEN and SYDVKM. The germline V and J ends were trimmed by 3 bases and 4 bases, with 27 bases remaining between them. The CDR3 bases are TGTGCCAGCAGTTTTATGCCGATGAGGGTGCGGGGCGGTTTCACTGAAGCTTTCTTT. Translating gives CASSFMPMRVRGGFTEAFF.

CDR3 sequence: CASSNTPLGRWSYNEQFF. The DNA of the CDR3 is TGTGCCAGCAGCAACACCCCCCTGGGGAGATGGTCCTACAATGAGCAGTTCTTC. The chain links TRBV21-1 to TRBJ2-1; the DNA was not compared with TRBD2, the D call given in the table. TRBV21-1 has pseudogene status. The CDR3 is 18 amino acids.

The chain links TRBV7-9 to TRBJ2-3, with TRBD2 matching over 11 bases. After removal of 6 bases from V and 0 bases from J, the junction contained 14 bases not matched to a gene. Germline loops: CDR1 SEHNR, CDR2 FQNEAQ (reference sequence). The CDR3 is 19 residues long. The CDR3 nucleotides read TGTGCCAGCAGGTCTTCCGGTTTTAGGACTAGCGGGAGCACAGATACGCAGTATTTT. The encoded protein is CASRSSGFRTSGSTDTQYF.

The chain joins TRBV19 to TRBJ2-7; a weak D match, TRBD1 (5 bases). CDR3 size: 14 residues. Germline CDR1 and CDR2: LNHDA and SQIVND (reference sequence). Between the trimmed V and J ends, which lost 1 base and 1 base, there was a span of 8 bases. CDR3 in amino acids: CASSIGQTSYEQYF. CDR3 nucleotides: TGTGCCAGTAGTATAGGACAGACGTCCTACGAGCAGTACTTC.

The chain links TRBV29-1 to TRBJ1-4, with D possibly TRBD1 on 6 matching bases. Germline-derived CDR1 and CDR2 are SQVTM and ANQGSEA. There are 13 residues in the CDR3. V gave up 7 bases and J gave up 7 bases, with 16 bases separating them. The CDR3 DNA is TGCAGCGCCGAAGGGGGAAATGGTGAAAAACTGTTTTTT. This encodes CSAEGGNGEKLFF.

The rearrangement uses TRBV5-6 and TRBJ1-5; 8 bases align to TRBD1. The germline V gene encodes CDR1 SGHDT and CDR2 YYEEEE. This CDR3 spans 18 amino acids. Trimming took 0 bases from V and 2 from J; bases not matched to a gene: 10. The DNA of the CDR3 is TGTGCCAGCAGCTTGGCCGCGGCAGGGGGCTGGGGCAATCAGCCCCAGCATTTT. It translates to CASSLAAAGGWGNQPQHF.

The CDR3 nucleotides read TGTGCCAGCAGTGGGGACACCAAGAACACTGAAGCTTTCTTT. Translating gives CASSGDTKNTEAFF. V and J are TRBV2 and TRBJ1-1; the D gene is possibly TRBD1 (6 bases). Trimming cost V 4 bases and J 1 base, with 10 bases left between them. From germline, CDR1 is SNHLY and CDR2 FYNNEI. This CDR3 is built from 14 residues.

This chain uses TRBV28 with TRBJ2-7; no clear D gene. The V end lost 3 bases, the J end lost 2 bases, and 11 bases lay between the germline ends. The CDR3 runs to 14 residues. CDR1 is MDHEN and CDR2 is SYDVKM in the germline V gene. The CDR3, as DNA: TGTGCCAGCAGTTTGAGGCTAGTTCCCTACGAGCAGTACTTC. Amino acids: CASSLRLVPYEQYF.

The chain couples TRBV7-6 to TRBJ2-3, with D possibly matching TRBD2 (7 bases). The germline gives CDR1 SGHVS, CDR2 FNYEAQ. V was shortened by 1 base and J by 0 bases, with 11 bases between the two germline ends. The CDR3 loop spans 16 amino acids. CDR3 nucleotide sequence: TGTGCCAGCAGCTTAGGAGGGGGGGACAGCACAGATACGCAGTATTTT. Its protein is CASSLGGGDSTDTQYF. Complete variable domain (other parts from reference TRBV7-6 and TRBJ2-3): GAGVSQSPRYKVTKRGQDVALRCDPISGHVSLYWYRQALGQGPEFLTYFNYEAQQDKSGLPNDRFSAERPEGSISTLTIQRTEQRDSAMYRCASSLGGGDSTDTQYFGPGTRLTVL.

J is TRBJ1-2 and V is TRBV7-8; 7 bases agree with TRBD1. CDR1 is SGHVS, CDR2 FQNEAQ, per germline. The CDR3 contains 12 residues. Trimming at V came to 5 bases and at J to 4 bases, leaving 1 base not matched to a gene. The CDR3 DNA is TGTGCCAGCAGCGACAGGGTCTATGGCTACACCTTC. As protein: CASSDRVYGYTF.

This chain joins TRBV6-5 and TRBJ2-7; D is unresolved. CDR3 length: 13 amino acids. Trimming cost V 7 bases and J 2 bases, with 12 bases left between them. Germline V CDR1 and CDR2: MNHEY, SVGAGI. CDR3 region: CASTSTQTYEQYF. CDR3 nucleotide sequence: TGTGCCAGCACATCGACACAGACCTACGAGCAGTACTTC.

This chain joins TRBV6-5 and TRBJ2-1; D possibly corresponds to TRBD2 (5 bases). Germline assignment: CDR1 MNHEY and CDR2 SVGAGI. The V gene lost 0 bases and the J gene lost 5 bases, with 5 bases spanning the gap. This CDR3 is built from 13 residues. The CDR3 coding sequence is TGTGCCAGCAGTTACTCCGGGGACAATGAGCAGTTCTTC. Translation: CASSYSGDNEQFF.

This chain uses TRBV28 with TRBJ1-2; a possible D gene is TRBD1 (5 bases). The V end was cut by 4 bases, the J end by 5 bases, with 8 bases between. The CDR3 is 12 residues long. Germline V gene sequence: CDR1 MDHEN, CDR2 SYDVKM. Here the CDR3 reads CASSSRTYGYTF. CDR3 nucleotide sequence: TGTGCCAGCAGTTCCCGGACATATGGCTACACCTTC.

This chain joins TRBV19 and TRBJ2-7; 9 bases are a match to TRBD2. The V gene end was trimmed by 4 bases and the J gene end by 4 bases; junction bases not matched to a gene: 11. Germline assignment: CDR1 LNHDA and CDR2 SQIVND (reference sequence). This CDR3 is 16 amino acids long. CDR3 coding DNA: TGTGCCAGTAGTACAGTCTCAAGCGGGAGGAGGTACGAGCAGTACTTC. Residues: CASSTVSSGRRYEQYF. Using reference TRBV19 and TRBJ2-7 for the parts outside the CDR3, the full variable domain is DGGITQSPKYLFRKEGQNVTLSCEQNLNHDAMYWYRQDPGQGLRLIYYSQIVNDFQKGDIAEGYSVSREKKESFPLTVTSAQKNPTAFYLCASSTVSSGRRYEQYFGPGTRLTVT.

The chain is built from TRBV7-9 and TRBJ2-7; D not resolved. This CDR3 comprises 14 residues. The germline V gene encodes CDR1 SEHNR and CDR2 FQNEAQ (reference sequence). Between the trimmed V and J ends, which lost 1 base and 3 bases, there was a span of 10 bases. The CDR3, as DNA: TGTGCCAGCAGCTTAGGCGTGAACTACTACGAGCAGTACTTC. It specifies CASSLGVNYYEQYF. Drawing the rest from reference TRBV7-9 and TRBJ2-7, the complete variable domain is DTGVSQNPRHKITKRGQNVTFRCDPISEHNRLYWYRQTLGQGPEFLTYFQNEAQLEKSRLLSDRFSAERPKGSFSTLEIQRTEQGDSAMYLCASSLGVNYYEQYFGPGTRLTVT.

The chain couples TRBV18 to TRBJ2-5; D is undetermined. V gave up 0 bases and J gave up 4 bases, with 6 bases separating them. The CDR3 length is 13 residues. The germline gives CDR1 KGHSH, CDR2 LQKENI. This chain's CDR3 is CASSPPERETQYF. DNA of the CDR3: TGTGCCAGCTCACCACCTGAGAGAGAGACCCAGTACTTC.